A single sample gave rise to the 10 T cell receptor beta chains below, sequenced in a study of T cell responses to AZD1222 COVID-19 vaccine (dated by TCRdb to 2020 to 2023). The time point label corresponds to: about 28 days (+/-7) after the second vaccine dose. Receptors were amplified or captured by the immunoSEQ multiplex PCR assay. TCRdb took this table from immuneACCESS and kept in-frame rearrangements with V and J called. Such tables lack part of the clones; where checked against another copy, unresolved V genes explain under half of the gap, and the rest is unexplained. This sample is represented by 150,000 to 250,000 clones; about nine tenths of them were singletons. The ten largest account for 3.4% of the sample. This material consisted of peripheral blood, taken 28 days after the second AZD1222 dose. The origin of the receptors is an adult who received the AZD1222 COVID-19 vaccine.

The chain employs TRBV7-9 and TRBJ1-4; D is perhaps TRBD1 (6 bases). Trimming pared 9 bases from V and 5 bases from J, leaving 13 bases between. The CDR3 is 13 residues long. Germline V gene data show CDR1 as SEHNR and CDR2 as FQNEAQ (reference sequence). The CDR3 here is CASRTVPNEKLFF. The CDR3 DNA is TGTGCCAGTAGGACAGTTCCCAATGAAAAACTGTTTTTT.

The chain employs TRBV27 and TRBJ1-2; a possible D gene is TRBD1 (6 bases). The CDR3 extends over 12 amino acids. Germline assignment: CDR1 MNHEY and CDR2 SMNVEV (reference sequence). V lost 5 bases and J lost 8, with 12 bases in between. The CDR3 loop is CASSPTGYGYTF. CDR3 nucleotide sequence: TGTGCCAGCAGTCCTACAGGGTACGGCTACACCTTC.

V gene TRBV3-1 (or the pseudogene TRBV3-2) combines with J gene TRBJ2-1; perhaps TRBD2 as D (6 bases). The V end was cut by 0 bases, the J end by 4 bases, with 13 bases between. CDR3 length: 16 amino acids. Germline V gives CDR1 LGHDT, CDR2 YNNKEL (reference sequence). CDR3 sequence: CASSQEALASYNEQFF. The CDR3 DNA reads TGTGCCAGCAGCCAAGAGGCCCTAGCGTCATACAATGAGCAGTTCTTC.

J is TRBJ2-7 and V is TRBV3-1 (or the pseudogene TRBV3-2); 12 nucleotides agree with TRBD2. Germline trimming cut 4 bases from V and 0 bases from J; bases unmatched to any gene: 7. Germline V gives CDR1 LGHDT, CDR2 YNNKEL (reference sequence). This CDR3 comprises 17 residues. The DNA of the CDR3 is TGTGCCAGCAGCCGAGAGAGGGGACTAGCGGGCTCCTACGAGCAGTACTTC. This encodes CASSRERGLAGSYEQYF.

The V call is TRBV7-9, the J call TRBJ2-5, with 13 bases identical to TRBD2. CDR1 SEHNR and CDR2 FQNEAQ come from the germline V gene (reference sequence). This CDR3 comprises 15 residues. V lost 4 bases, J lost 1 base, and 0 bases stayed unmatched. The DNA of the CDR3 is TGTGCCAGCAGCTGGACTAGCGGGAGCCAAGAGACCCAGTACTTC. This encodes CASSWTSGSQETQYF.

In the case of this clone: The junction departs from the called germline gene at one end, perhaps through a read error. V and J are TRBV7-7 and TRBJ2-1, with 12 positions matching TRBD2. The CDR3 sequence is 19 residues long. Germline CDR1 is SSHAT and CDR2 is FNYEAQ (reference sequence). As DNA, the CDR3 is TGTGCTAGCAGCCCCAGACTAGCGGGAGAATCAGGGACCTACAATGAGCAGTTCTTC. Encoded protein: CASSPRLAGESGTYNEQFF. Full variable domain (rest looked up from reference TRBV7-7 and TRBJ2-1): GAGVSQSPRYKVTKRGQDVTLRCDPISSHATLYWYQQALGQGPEFLTYFNYEAQPDKSGLPSDRFSAERPEGSISTLTIQRTEQRDSAMYRCASSPRLAGESGTYNEQFFGPGTRLTVL.

The chain is built from TRBV5-5 and TRBJ1-2; D gene uncertain. The germline gives CDR1 SGHKS, CDR2 YYEKEE (reference sequence). V gave up 2 bases and J gave up 5 bases, with 10 bases separating them. This CDR3 comprises 13 residues. In nucleotides, the CDR3 is TGTGCCAGCAGCTTAATGCTGAATTATGGCTACACCTTC. It is translated as CASSLMLNYGYTF.

The rearrangement joins TRBV6-5 to TRBJ1-6; weak D call: TRBD1 (5 bases). This CDR3 spans 15 amino acids. The germline V gene encodes CDR1 MNHEY and CDR2 SVGAGI. Trimming cost V 5 bases and J 5 bases, with 13 bases left between them. Here the CDR3 reads CASSTGTSNNSPLHF. The DNA for the CDR3 is TGTGCCAGCAGTACCGGGACTTCGAATAATTCACCCCTCCACTTT.

This chain connects TRBV5-1 to TRBJ2-3; TRBD1 agrees at 11 bases. The CDR3 runs to 15 residues. In germline, CDR1 is SGHRS, CDR2 YFSETQ. Trimming removed 4 bases from V and 5 bases from J; junction bases left unmatched: 6. The CDR3 region is CASSPGQGAIDTQYF. The CDR3 DNA sequence: TGCGCCAGCAGCCCTGGACAGGGGGCCATAGATACGCAGTATTTT.

The J gene is TRBJ2-1, the V gene TRBV5-5; TRBD2 aligns across 12 bases. This CDR3 has 16 amino acids. Trimming took 4 bases from V and 4 from J; bases not matched to a gene: 6. Germline lookup yields CDR1 SGHKS and CDR2 YYEKEE (reference sequence). CDR3: CASSPRTSGAYNEQFF. As DNA, the CDR3 is TGTGCCAGCAGCCCCCGGACTAGCGGGGCGTACAATGAGCAGTTCTTC.